This TCR beta chain was sequenced for a study of T cells in localized non-small cell lung cancer. The germline V gene encodes CDR1 LGHNA and CDR2 YSLEER. V was pared by 4 bases and J by 1 base, with 1 base of the junction left unmatched. The CDR3 has 13 residues. This clone was seen more than once but under ten times. Its specificity is not known. Study outcomes and limitations: As only one tumor region underwent sequencing, heterogeneity remains possible.

Only in-frame clones appear in the TCRdb table, and some are missing; sequencing was by immunoSEQ multiplex PCR. Of roughly 31,000 clones detected, roughly nine tenths appear once; the ten largest clones hold 10% to 13%. The material sequenced was peripheral blood, taken before any cancer treatment. This TCR derives from a woman aged 40-69 years with stage I lung adenocarcinoma. The V gene is TRBV4-3, the J gene TRBJ2-7; 7 nucleotides agree with TRBD1. CDR3 in amino acids: CASSPQGSYEQYF. For the CDR3, the DNA is TGCGCCAGCAGCCCACAGGGGTCCTACGAGCAGTACTTC.